This T cell receptor (beta chain) was observed in a study of blood T cell repertoires in COVID-19. Methods used by the authors: Estimation of nucleated cell counts relied on the amplification of reference gene primers. Using immunoSEQ multiplex PCR, the repertoire was profiled, and TCRdb retains in-frame clones only, with some absent. The DNA was the basis for D and trimming; V, J and clone size are from that table. The sample shows about 220,000 clones, under 90% of them seen only once. What was sequenced was peripheral blood. This sequence was found in a woman of 80 years or more with acute or convalescent COVID-19.

In DNA, the CDR3 is TGTGCCAGCAGCTTAAAGGGGGCGATTGGCTACACCTTC. Translation: CASSLKGAIGYTF. The rearrangement joins TRBV7-2 to TRBJ1-2; 7 bases map to TRBD1. This CDR3 comprises 13 residues. Germline values: CDR1 SGHTA, CDR2 FQGNSA. V gave up 2 bases and J gave up 7 bases; unmatched junction bases: 4.